The 2 T cell receptor beta chains in this list originate from one sample, sequenced in a study of blood T cell repertoires in COVID-19. Here immunoSEQ multiplex PCR was the method, and the copy in TCRdb shows in-frame clones only, minus some. Among 150,000 to 200,000 clones listed, more than 70% were seen once. Sequencing was performed on peripheral blood. Source of these receptors: a human donor in a cohort sampled during active COVID-19.

The gene calls are TRBV5-1 and TRBJ2-7; D possibly corresponds to TRBD2 (7 bases). V shed 0 bases and J shed 12 bases, with 16 bases lying between them. Per the germline V gene, CDR1 is SGHRS and CDR2 is YFSETQ. The CDR3 loop spans 13 amino acids. The CDR3 is CASSLAGEGGTYF. Written as DNA, the CDR3 is TGCGCCAGCAGCTTGGCCGGGGAGGGGGGTACGTACTTC.

The chain joins TRBV5-6 to TRBJ2-1, with 8 nucleotides matching TRBD1. Trimming took 4 bases from V and 10 from J; bases not matched to a gene: 4. The CDR3 is made up of 12 amino acids. The germline V gene encodes CDR1 SGHDT and CDR2 YYEEEE. In nucleotides, the CDR3 is TGTGCCAGCAGCCGGAGACAGGGGGAGCAGTTCTTC. Translated: CASSRRQGEQFF.